This paragraph reports one T cell receptor (beta chain). No antigen is known for it. The data originate from a study of graft-versus-host responses after intestinal transplantation. Trimming removed 3 bases from V and 1 base from J; junction bases left unmatched: 4. The CDR3 loop spans 15 amino acids. Germline-derived CDR1 and CDR2 are WSHSY and SAAADI. Profiled with immunoSEQ multiplex PCR; TCRdb holds only in-frame clones, not every one. Of about 90,000 clones in the sample, 80% to 95% were seen once. The rearrangement uses TRBV10-2 and TRBJ2-7; 9 bases match TRBD2. This receptor was taken from a human donor who received an intestinal transplant. The sample consisted of unstimulated CD8+ T cells sorted from spleen or lymph node cells, taken before intestinal transplant. The CDR3 sequence: CASSDFAGGSYEQYF. The DNA of the CDR3 is TGCGCCAGCAGTGATTTTGCGGGAGGGTCCTACGAGCAGTACTTC.